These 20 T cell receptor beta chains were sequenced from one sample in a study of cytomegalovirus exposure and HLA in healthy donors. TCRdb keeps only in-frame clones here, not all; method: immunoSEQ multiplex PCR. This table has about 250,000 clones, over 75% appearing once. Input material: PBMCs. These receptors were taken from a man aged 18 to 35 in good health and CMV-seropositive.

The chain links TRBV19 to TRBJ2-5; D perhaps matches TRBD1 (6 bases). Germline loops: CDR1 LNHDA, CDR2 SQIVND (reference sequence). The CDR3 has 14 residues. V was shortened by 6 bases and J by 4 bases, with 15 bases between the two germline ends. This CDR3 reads CASRPGRGAETQYF. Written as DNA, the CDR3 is TGTGCCAGTAGGCCGGGCAGGGGAGCAGAGACCCAGTACTTC.

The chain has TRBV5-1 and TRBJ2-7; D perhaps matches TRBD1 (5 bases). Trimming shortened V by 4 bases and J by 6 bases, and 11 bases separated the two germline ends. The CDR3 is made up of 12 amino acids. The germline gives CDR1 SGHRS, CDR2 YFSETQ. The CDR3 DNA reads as TGCGCCAGCAGCCAGGACAACTCCGAGCAGTACTTC. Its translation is CASSQDNSEQYF.

Here the CDR3 reads CASRLDRGVDTQYF. The CDR3 DNA reads TGTGCCAGCAGACTGGACAGGGGAGTGGATACGCAGTATTTT. V gene TRBV6-6 combines with J gene TRBJ2-3; 9 positions match TRBD1. The V gene's germline CDR1 is MNHNY and CDR2 SVGAGI (reference sequence). This CDR3 region has 14 residues. J was trimmed by 6 bases and V by 6 bases; bases with no gene match: 7.

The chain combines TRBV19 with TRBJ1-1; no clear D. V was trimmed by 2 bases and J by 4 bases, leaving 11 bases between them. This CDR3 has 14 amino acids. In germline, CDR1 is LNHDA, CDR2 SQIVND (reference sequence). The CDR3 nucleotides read TGTGCCAGTAGTATAAGGGTTGGCGTCACTGAAGCTTTCTTT. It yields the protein CASSIRVGVTEAFF. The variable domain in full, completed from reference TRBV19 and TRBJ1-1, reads DGGITQSPKYLFRKEGQNVTLSCEQNLNHDAMYWYRQDPGQGLRLIYYSQIVNDFQKGDIAEGYSVSREKKESFPLTVTSAQKNPTAFYLCASSIRVGVTEAFFGQGTRLTVV.

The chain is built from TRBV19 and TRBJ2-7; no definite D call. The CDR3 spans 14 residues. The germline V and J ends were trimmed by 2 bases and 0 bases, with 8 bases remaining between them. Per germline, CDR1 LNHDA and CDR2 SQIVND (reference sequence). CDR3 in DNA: TGTGCCAGTAGTATACAGACTGGCTCCTACGAGCAGTACTTC. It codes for CASSIQTGSYEQYF.

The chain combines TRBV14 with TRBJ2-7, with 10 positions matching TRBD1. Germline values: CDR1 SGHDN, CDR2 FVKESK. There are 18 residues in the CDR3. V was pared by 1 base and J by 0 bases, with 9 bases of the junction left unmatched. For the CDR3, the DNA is TGTGCCAGCAGCCAAGCTCGTCGGGACAGGGGCAACTCCTACGAGCAGTACTTC. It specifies CASSQARRDRGNSYEQYF.

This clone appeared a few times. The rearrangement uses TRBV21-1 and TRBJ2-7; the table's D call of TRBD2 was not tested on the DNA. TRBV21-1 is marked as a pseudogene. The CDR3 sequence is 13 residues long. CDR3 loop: CASSKGDSYEQYF. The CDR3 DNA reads TGTGCCAGCAGCAAAGGAGACTCCTACGAGCAGTACTTC.

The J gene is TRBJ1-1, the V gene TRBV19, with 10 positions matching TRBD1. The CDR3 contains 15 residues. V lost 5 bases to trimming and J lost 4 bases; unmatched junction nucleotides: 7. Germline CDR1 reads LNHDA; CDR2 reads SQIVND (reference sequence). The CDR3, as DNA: TGTGCCAGTAGTCCCCGGGACAGGGGTAGCACTGAAGCTTTCTTT. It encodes CASSPRDRGSTEAFF.

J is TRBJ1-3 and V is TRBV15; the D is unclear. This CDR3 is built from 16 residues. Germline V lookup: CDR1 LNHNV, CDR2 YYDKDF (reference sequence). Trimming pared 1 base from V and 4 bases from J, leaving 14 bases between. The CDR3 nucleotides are TGTGCCACCAGCAGAGGGGTGCAGTCGGGGGGAAACACCATATATTTT. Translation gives CATSRGVQSGGNTIYF.

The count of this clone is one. CDR3 bases: TGTGCCAGCAGCCCACAGGGGGGAGATACGCAGTATTTT. This translates into CASSPQGGDTQYF. The chain couples TRBV4-2 to TRBJ2-3; the match to TRBD1 covers 8 bases. CDR3 length: 13 amino acids. V lost 4 bases to trimming and J lost 5 bases; unmatched junction nucleotides: 2. Germline-derived CDR1 and CDR2 are LGHNA and YNFKEQ.

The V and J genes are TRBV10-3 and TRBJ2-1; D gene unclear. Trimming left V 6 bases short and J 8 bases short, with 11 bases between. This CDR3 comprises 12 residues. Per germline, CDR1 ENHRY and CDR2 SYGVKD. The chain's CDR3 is CAISGLRDEQFF. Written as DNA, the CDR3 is TGTGCCATCAGCGGTTTACGGGATGAGCAGTTCTTC.

The CDR3 region has the DNA TGTGCCAGCAGCCAACAGGGGAATCGCTATGGCTACACCTTC. Its translation: CASSQQGNRYGYTF. The chain combines TRBV28 with TRBJ1-2, with TRBD1 matching over 7 bases. Losses at the gene ends were 6 bases for V and 4 bases for J; bases not matched to a gene: 8. Looked up from germline, CDR1 is MDHEN and CDR2 is SYDVKM. The CDR3 extends over 14 amino acids.

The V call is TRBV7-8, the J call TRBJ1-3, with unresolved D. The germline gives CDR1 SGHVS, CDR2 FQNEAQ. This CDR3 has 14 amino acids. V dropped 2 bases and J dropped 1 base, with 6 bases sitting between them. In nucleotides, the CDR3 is TGTGCCAGCAGCTTATTAGGTTCTGGAAACACCATATATTTT. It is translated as CASSLLGSGNTIYF.

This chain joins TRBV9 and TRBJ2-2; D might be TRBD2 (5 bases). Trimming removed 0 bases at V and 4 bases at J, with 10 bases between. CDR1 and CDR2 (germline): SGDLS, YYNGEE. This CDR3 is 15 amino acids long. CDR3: CASSVGGLRTGELFF. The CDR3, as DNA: TGTGCCAGCAGCGTAGGAGGGTTACGCACCGGGGAGCTGTTTTTT.

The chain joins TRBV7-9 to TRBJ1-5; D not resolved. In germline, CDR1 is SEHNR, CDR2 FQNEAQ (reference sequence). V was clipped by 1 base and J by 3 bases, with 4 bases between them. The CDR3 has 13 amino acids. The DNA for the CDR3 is TGTGCCAGCAGCTTAGACTCCAATCAGCCCCAGCATTTT. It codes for CASSLDSNQPQHF.

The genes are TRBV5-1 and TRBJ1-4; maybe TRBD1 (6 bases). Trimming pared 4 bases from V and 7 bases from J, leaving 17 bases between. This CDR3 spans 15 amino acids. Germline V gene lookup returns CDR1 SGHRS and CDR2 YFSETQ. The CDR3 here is CASSPGRGASEKLFF. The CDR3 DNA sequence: TGCGCCAGCAGCCCCGGTCGGGGGGCGAGTGAAAAACTGTTTTTT.

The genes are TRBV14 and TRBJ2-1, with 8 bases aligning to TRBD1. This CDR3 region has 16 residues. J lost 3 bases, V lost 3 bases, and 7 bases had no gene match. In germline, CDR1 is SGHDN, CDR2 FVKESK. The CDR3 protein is CASSQFRQGSYNEQFF. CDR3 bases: TGTGCCAGCAGCCAGTTCAGACAGGGGAGCTACAATGAGCAGTTCTTC.

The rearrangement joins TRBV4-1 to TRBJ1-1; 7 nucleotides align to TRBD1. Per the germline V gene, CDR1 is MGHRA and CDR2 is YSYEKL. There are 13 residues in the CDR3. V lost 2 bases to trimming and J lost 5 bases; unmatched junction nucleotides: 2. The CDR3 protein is CASSQQTGTEAFF. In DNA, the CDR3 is TGCGCCAGCAGCCAACAGACAGGGACTGAAGCTTTCTTT.

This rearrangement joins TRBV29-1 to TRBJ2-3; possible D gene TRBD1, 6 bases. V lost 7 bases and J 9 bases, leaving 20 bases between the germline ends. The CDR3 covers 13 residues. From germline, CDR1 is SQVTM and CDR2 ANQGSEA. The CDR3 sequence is CSGLGASKETQYF. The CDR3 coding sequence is TGCAGCGGCTTGGGGGCCTCGAAGGAAACGCAGTATTTT.

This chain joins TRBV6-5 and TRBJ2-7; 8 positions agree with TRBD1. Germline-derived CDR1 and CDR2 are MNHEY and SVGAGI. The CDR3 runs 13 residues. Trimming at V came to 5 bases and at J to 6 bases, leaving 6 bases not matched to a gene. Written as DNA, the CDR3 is TGTGCCAGCAGTAGGGACAGGATAGCCGAGCAGTACTTC. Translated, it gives CASSRDRIAEQYF.